Below, one T cell receptor (beta chain) is given with its context. Its recognized antigen is unknown. It has no much larger one-base neighbor in the sample; base qualities were not kept. CDR1 and CDR2 are drawn from the germline V gene: MDHEN, SYDVKM. The CDR3 runs 15 amino acids, cysteine and phenylalanine included. The sequence is cut down to CDR3 DNA, 45 bases in frame from base 1. V is clipped by 2 bases and J by 4 bases, and the sequence between their germline boundaries is 12 bases long. Before genomic DNA extraction, conventional CD4+ T cells were purified from blood as CD25-low CD127-high cells. Fewer than ten healthy control donors served as the comparison group for repertoire analyses. These data belong to a study of regulatory and conventional T cells in RAG deficiency (dated by TCRdb to the late 2010s). Notes on the research overall: To compare the diversity and composition of the repertoires of Treg, conventional CD4+ and CD8+ T cells between RAG-deficient patients and healthy controls, the study applied high-throughput TCR beta sequencing.

Overall study outcomes, separate from this receptor: The CD25-high CD127-low cells sorted from Omenn syndrome patients may be peripherally activated cells rather than true Treg cells. Unique TCR beta sequences from Treg cells were around 100-fold fewer in Omenn syndrome and CID/AS patients than controls, versus roughly 10-fold for other subsets. Shorter CDR3 lengths were found in all patient T-cell subsets, and >85% Treg-Tconv repertoire overlap at nucleotide and amino acid level was observed in Omenn syndrome patients. Compared with control T-cell subpopulations, the RAG-deficient patients had markedly lower Shannon entropy and higher Simpson indices. Some T-cell subset analyses were not performed for some subjects.

Libraries were prepared through the immunoSEQ multiplex PCR assay. Genomic DNA from the sorted T-cell subsets was used to amplify rearranged TCR beta chain products, which were then sequenced. As for how the authors treated the data: Repertoire diversity of productive TCR beta rearrangements was quantified using Shannon entropy and Simpson indices. Clonal expansion was assessed using the summed frequency of the 100 most abundant productive TCR beta clonotypes among total reads. The TRB repertoires were scored with a self-reactivity index built on which amino acids appear at CDR3beta positions 6 and 7. Two-way ANOVA was used for repertoire analyses, while Student t or Mann-Whitney tests were used for flow cytometric analyses. The table was pulled from immuneACCESS by TCRdb, which kept in-frame rearrangements only. Such tables lose some clones; where checked, under half of the loss comes from unresolved V genes, and the rest has no known cause. V and J calls and clone size are those listed in that table; D and trimming were worked out from the DNA. A total of tens of thousands of clones appear in this sample, 95% to 96% of them only once. In total, the top ten clones hold 1% to 1.5% of the sample.

In addition, the sample was reused for a study of regulatory T cells. The second paper further reports: The multiplex PCR relied on 52 forward TRBV primers and 13 reverse TRBJ primers, and amplification bias was corrected through assay-based and computational methods. In patients, repertoires had restricted unique TRB V-J pairs and skewed V and J gene usage, with regulatory T cells showing the most marked changes. Between CD3G-deficient patients and healthy controls, the study compared T-cell receptor beta repertoires in sorted regulatory T cells, conventional CD4+ T cells and CD8+ T cells. Peripheral blood mononuclear cells were isolated by Ficoll density separation. Rearranged TRB loci were amplified from genomic DNA by multiplex PCR within the immunoSEQ assay. TRB amplicons were sequenced on an Illumina HiSeq platform. Raw sequences were error-filtered and aligned to reference gene sequences by custom algorithms, then analyzed with the immunoSEQ online tools. Productive and nonproductive TRB rearrangement frequencies were evaluated among both unique and total sequences. Prism software was used to run t tests, Mann-Whitney tests or two-way ANOVA for comparisons between groups.

Specimen: CD25- CD4+ T cells sorted from blood. The TCR comes from a human donor in good health. The V and J genes are TRBV28 and TRBJ1-5; no confident D gene assignment can be made. The DNA reads TGTGCCAGCAGTTTAATCGGGGTGCGGAATCAGCCCCAGCATTTT. The translation is CASSLIGVRNQPQHF.